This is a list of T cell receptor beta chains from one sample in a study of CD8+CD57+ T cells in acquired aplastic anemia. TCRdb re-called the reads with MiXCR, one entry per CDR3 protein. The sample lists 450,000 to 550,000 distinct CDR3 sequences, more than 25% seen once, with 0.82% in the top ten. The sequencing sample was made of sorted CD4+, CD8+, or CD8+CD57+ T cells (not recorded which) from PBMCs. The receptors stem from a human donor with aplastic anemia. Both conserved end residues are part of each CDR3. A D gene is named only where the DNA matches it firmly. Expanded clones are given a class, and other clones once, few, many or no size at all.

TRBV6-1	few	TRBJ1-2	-	TGTGCCAGCAGTACGGACATTATTAACTATGGCTACACCTTC	CASSTDIINYGYTF
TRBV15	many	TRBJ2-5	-	TGTGCCACCAGCAGGCGTGCGGAGCGGGCAATTGAGACCCAGTACTTC	CATSRRAERAIETQYF
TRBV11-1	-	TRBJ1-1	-	TGTGCCAGCAGCTCGATAGGGATTGGGGGTGTGGTGAACGCTGAAGCTTTCTTT	CASSSIGIGGVVNAEAFF
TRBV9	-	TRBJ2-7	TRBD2	TGTGCCAGCAGCTCTAGACTAGCGGGGGACTACGAGCAGTACTTC	CASSSRLAGDYEQYF
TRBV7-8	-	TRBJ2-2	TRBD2	TGTGCCAGCAGCTTACGGCGGGGGGACCTGAACGCCGGGGAGCTGTTTTTT	CASSLRRGDLNAGELFF
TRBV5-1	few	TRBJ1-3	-	TGCGCCAGCAGCCGAACGAGGGCAGACTCTGGAAACACCATATATTTT	CASSRTRADSGNTIYF
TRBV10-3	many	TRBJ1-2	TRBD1	TGTGCCACCTTTTTTGCCCGGGACAGGAACTATGGCTACACCTTC	CATFFARDRNYGYTF
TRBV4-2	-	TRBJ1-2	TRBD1	TGTGCCAGCAGCCAAGAAATGGCAGGGGGCAATGGCTACACCTTC	CASSQEMAGGNGYTF
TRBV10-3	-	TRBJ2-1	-	TGTGCCAGCAGTTATGATGTAGGTGGGCAGTTCTTC	CASSYDVGGQFF
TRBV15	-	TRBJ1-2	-	TGTGCCACCAGCAGAGGACAGAACCATGGCTACACCTTC	CATSRGQNHGYTF
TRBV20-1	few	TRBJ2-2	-	TGCAGTGCCAGACCTGCAGGGGCCTTGAACACCGGGGAGCTGTTTTTT	CSARPAGALNTGELFF
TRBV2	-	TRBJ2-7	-	TGTGCCAGCAGTGAAGCGCGCCGCGGCAGACGAGGCTACGAGCAGTACTTC	CASSEARRGRRGYEQYF
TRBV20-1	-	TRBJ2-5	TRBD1	TGCAGTGCTGGAGACCGGGACAGGGCTCAAGAGACCCAGTACTTC	CSAGDRDRAQETQYF
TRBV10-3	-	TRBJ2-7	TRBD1	TGTGCCATCAGAGACCCTACTTCTGGGGGACAGGGGTCCTACGAGCAGTACTTC	CAIRDPTSGGQGSYEQYF
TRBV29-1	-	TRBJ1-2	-	TGCAGCGCCGGGCCCTCCTATGGCTACACCTTC	CSAGPSYGYTF
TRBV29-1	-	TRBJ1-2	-	TGCAGCGTCCAACAGGGAGGTGATGGCTACACCTTC	CSVQQGGDGYTF
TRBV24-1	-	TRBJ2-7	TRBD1	TGTGCCACCAGTGACAGGGACAGGGATCGGGGCGAGCAGTACTTC	CATSDRDRDRGEQYF
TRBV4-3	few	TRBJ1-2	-	TGCGCCAGCAGCCAAGAGATAGGAAGGGCCAACTATGGCTACACCTTC	CASSQEIGRANYGYTF
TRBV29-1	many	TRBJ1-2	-	TGCAGCTCTAAGGTGGGGGACTATGGCTACACCTTC	CSSKVGDYGYTF
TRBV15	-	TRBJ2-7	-	TGTGCCACCAGCCAGGGAGATTTAGGGGGGGCGTACGAGCAGTACTTC	CATSQGDLGGAYEQYF
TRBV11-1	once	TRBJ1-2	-	TGCGCCAGTAGTCCCCGAGATTCCACCGCTAACTATGGCCACACCTTC	CASSPRDSTANYGHTF
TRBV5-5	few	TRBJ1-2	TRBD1	TGTGCCAGCAGCACGGAGGGACAGACAAGAGGCTATGGCTACACCTTC	CASSTEGQTRGYGYTF
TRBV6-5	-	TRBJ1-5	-	TGTGCCAGCAGTTACTCGAAGTTTGGGACCGTGAATCAGCCCCAGCATTTT	CASSYSKFGTVNQPQHF
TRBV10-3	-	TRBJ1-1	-	TGTGCCATCAGTGAGTCGGAGGGGGATACTGAAGCTTTCTTT	CAISESEGDTEAFF
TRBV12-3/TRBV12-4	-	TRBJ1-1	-	TGTGCCAGCAGTTATAGGATGGGTCCGCCCGGGACTGAAGCTTTCTTT	CASSYRMGPPGTEAFF
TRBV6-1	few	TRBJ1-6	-	TGTGCCAGCAGTGAGTTGGGGGGGGGGGCGCTTGCCCTCCACTTT	CASSELGGGALALHF
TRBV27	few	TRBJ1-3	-	TGTGCCAGCAGTTTATCGAACAGGGTGGCTGGAAACACCATATATTTT	CASSLSNRVAGNTIYF
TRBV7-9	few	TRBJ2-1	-	TGTGCCAGCAGCCCCTACCCCCCCAATGAGCAGTCCTTC	CASSPYPPNEQSF
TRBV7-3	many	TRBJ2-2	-	TGTGCCAGCAGCCAAGGGCACACCGGGGAGCTGTTTTTT	CASSQGHTGELFF
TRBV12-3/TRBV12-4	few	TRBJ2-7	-	TGTGCCCGCAGTCGCGCGATAAACGAGCAGTACTTC	CARSRAINEQYF
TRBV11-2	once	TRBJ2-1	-	TGTGCCAGCAGCTTAGATCGGGACGTTTACAATGAGCAGTTCTTC	CASSLDRDVYNEQFF
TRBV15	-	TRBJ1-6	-	TGTGCCACCAGCAGAGAGGGGCCCACCCTCCACTTT	CATSREGPTLHF
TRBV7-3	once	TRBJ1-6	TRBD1	TGTGCCAGCAGACTTGGACAGGGAAGCTCCTGTAATTCACCCCTCCACTTT	CASRLGQGSSCNSPLHF
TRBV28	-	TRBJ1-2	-	TGTGCCAGCAGTTTAGGACGCCGGAACTATGGCTACACCTTC	CASSLGRRNYGYTF
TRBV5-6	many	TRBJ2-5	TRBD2	TGTGCCAGCAGCTTGGGGTTTAGCGGGGGCCAAGAGACCCAGTACTTC	CASSLGFSGGQETQYF
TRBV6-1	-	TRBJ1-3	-	TGTGCAACTGGGACCACGCTGGGAAACACCATATATTTT	CATGTTLGNTIYF
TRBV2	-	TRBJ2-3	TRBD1	TGTGCCAGCAGTGAAGCACAGGGGGCCAGTGAGCAGTATTTT	CASSEAQGASEQYF
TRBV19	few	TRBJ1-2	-	TGTGCCAGTAGTTCGACAAGACAGGATACTAACTATGGCTACACCTTC	CASSSTRQDTNYGYTF
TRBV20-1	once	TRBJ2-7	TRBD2	TGCAGTGCGACTAGCGCCCACGAGCAGTACTTC	CSATSAHEQYF
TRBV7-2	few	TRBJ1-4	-	TGCGCCAGCAGCCAAGACGCGGTGAGGGAAAAACTGTTTTTT	CASSQDAVREKLFF
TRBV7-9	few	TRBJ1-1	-	TGTGCCAGCAGCTTAAGGGTGGCTGAAAACACTGAAGCTTTCTTT	CASSLRVAENTEAFF
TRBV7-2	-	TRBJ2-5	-	TGTGCCAGCAGCTTAGATGTCGGCAGGGAAGAGACCCAGTACTTC	CASSLDVGREETQYF
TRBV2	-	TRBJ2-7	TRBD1	TGTGCCAGCGGTGAAGCGCGAGACAGGGTTACCGAGCAGTACTTC	CASGEARDRVTEQYF
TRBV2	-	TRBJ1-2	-	TGTGCCAGCAGTGCTTCCCAGGGGAGTGGCTACACCTTC	CASSASQGSGYTF
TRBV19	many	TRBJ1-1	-	TGTGCCAGTAGTATCGGAGTTTCTGGGGCTTTCTTT	CASSIGVSGAFF